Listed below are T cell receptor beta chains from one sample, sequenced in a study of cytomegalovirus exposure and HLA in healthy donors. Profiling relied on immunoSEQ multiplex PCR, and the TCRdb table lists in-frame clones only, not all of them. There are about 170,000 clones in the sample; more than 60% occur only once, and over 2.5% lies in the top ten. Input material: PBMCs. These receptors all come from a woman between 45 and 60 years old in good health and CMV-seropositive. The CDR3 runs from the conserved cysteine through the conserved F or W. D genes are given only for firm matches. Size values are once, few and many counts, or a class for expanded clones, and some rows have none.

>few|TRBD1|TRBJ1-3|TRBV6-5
TGTGCCAGCAGCCTCACAGGGGTCGGAAACACCATATATTTT
CASSLTGVGNTIYF
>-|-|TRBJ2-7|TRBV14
TGTGCCAGCAGCCGGGGACTCCCCGATTCGAGCGAGCAGTACTTC
CASSRGLPDSSEQYF
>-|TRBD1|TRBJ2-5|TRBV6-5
TGTGCCAGCAGCCGCGGGACAGGATTCCAGTACTTC
CASSRGTGFQYF
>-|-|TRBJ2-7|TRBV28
TGTGCCAGCAAAAGCCGGCAGGGTAGCTACGAGCAGTACTTC
CASKSRQGSYEQYF
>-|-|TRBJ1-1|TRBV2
TGTGCCAGCAGAACGCGCGGATTATCTGAAGCTTTCTTT
CASRTRGLSEAFF
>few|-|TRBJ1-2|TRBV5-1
TGCGCCAGCAGCTTGACAGAATCTAACTATGGCTACACCTTC
CASSLTESNYGYTF
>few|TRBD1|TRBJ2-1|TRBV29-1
TGCAGCGGACAGGGGATAATGAAGGGAAATGAGCAGTTCTTC
CSGQGIMKGNEQFF
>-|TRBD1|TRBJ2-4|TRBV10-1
TGCGCCAGCAGTGATTCGACAGGGAAAGGAGCCAAAAACATTCAGTACTTC
CASSDSTGKGAKNIQYF
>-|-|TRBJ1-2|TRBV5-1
TGCGCCAGCAGCTTCCCGGGACAAGTCTATGGCTACACCTTC
CASSFPGQVYGYTF
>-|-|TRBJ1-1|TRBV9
TGTGCCAGCAGCGCAGGACTCTTTTTGAACACTGAAGCTTTCTTT
CASSAGLFLNTEAFF
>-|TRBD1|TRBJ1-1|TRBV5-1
TGCGCCAGCAGCTTGACAGGGGGAGACACTGAAGCTTTCTTT
CASSLTGGDTEAFF
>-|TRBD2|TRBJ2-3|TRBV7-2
TGTGCCAGCAGCTTAGCGCCTAGCGGGAGCCTATGGGATACGCAGTATTTT
CASSLAPSGSLWDTQYF
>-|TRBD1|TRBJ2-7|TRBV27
TGTGCCAGCAGTTTATCGGGGGACAGTTCCTTCCTCTACGAGCAGTACTTC
CASSLSGDSSFLYEQYF
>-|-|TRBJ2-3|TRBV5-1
TGCGCCAGCAGCTTGGTCGGAACTAGTGACGATACGCAGTATTTT
CASSLVGTSDDTQYF
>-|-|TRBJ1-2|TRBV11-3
TGTGCCAGCAGCCCCTCCCCGGGACTCGGCTCCTACACCTTC
CASSPSPGLGSYTF
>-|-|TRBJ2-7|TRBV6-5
TGTGCCAGCAGACTCGACTACAACTCCTACGAGCAGTACTTC
CASRLDYNSYEQYF
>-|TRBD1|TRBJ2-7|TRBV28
TGTGCCAGCAGTTTAGTACAGGGGGCGGGTGAGCAGTACTTC
CASSLVQGAGEQYF
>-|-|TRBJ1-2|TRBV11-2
TGTGCCAGCAGGCCAACAGGGAACTATGGCTACACCTTC
CASRPTGNYGYTF
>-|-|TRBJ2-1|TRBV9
TGTGCCAGCAGCGCCACAAGGGGCTCCTACAATGAGCAGTTCTTC
CASSATRGSYNEQFF
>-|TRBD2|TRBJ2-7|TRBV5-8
TGTGCCAGCACCACCGAGGCGGGGGACGAGCAGTACTTC
CASTTEAGDEQYF